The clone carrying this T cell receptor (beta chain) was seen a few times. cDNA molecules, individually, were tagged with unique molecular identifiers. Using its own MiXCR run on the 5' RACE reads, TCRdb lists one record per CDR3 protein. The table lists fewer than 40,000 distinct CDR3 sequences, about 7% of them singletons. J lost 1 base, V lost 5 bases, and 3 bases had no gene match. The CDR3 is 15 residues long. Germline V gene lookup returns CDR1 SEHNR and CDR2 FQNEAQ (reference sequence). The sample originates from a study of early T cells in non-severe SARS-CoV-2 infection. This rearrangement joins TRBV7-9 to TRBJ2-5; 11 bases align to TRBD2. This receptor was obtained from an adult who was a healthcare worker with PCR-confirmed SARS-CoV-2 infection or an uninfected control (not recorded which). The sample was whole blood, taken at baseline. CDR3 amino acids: CASSRLAGPQETQYF. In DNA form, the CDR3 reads TGTGCCAGCAGCAGACTAGCGGGACCCCAAGAGACCCAGTACTTC.